A single sample gave rise to the 20 T cell receptor beta chains below, sequenced in a study of cytomegalovirus exposure and HLA in healthy donors. Both 60 Vbeta primers and 13 Jbeta primers went into the PCR. Measured with immunoSEQ multiplex PCR; TCRdb has only the in-frame clones, and not every one. The table records about 160,000 clones, about 71% of them present only once. Sequencing was done on a sample of PBMCs. The origin of the receptors is a woman in her 30s in good health and CMV-seronegative.

Note on this clone: Different DNA sequences within this sample yield the same CDR3. The V and J genes are TRBV4-3 and TRBJ2-3; D is uncertain. V lost 0 bases and J lost 6, with 7 bases in between. This CDR3 spans 13 amino acids. Germline V gene data show CDR1 as LGHNA and CDR2 as YSLEER. The CDR3 reads CASSQDQRDTQYF. The CDR3 DNA reads TGCGCCAGCAGCCAAGATCAACGGGATACGCAGTATTTT.

The chain combines TRBV6-6 with TRBJ1-2; 8 nucleotides align to TRBD1. J lost 3 bases, V lost 6 bases, and 6 bases had no gene match. This CDR3 comprises 14 residues. In germline, CDR1 is MNHNY, CDR2 SVGAGI (reference sequence). The CDR3 is CASSKDRAYYGYTF. CDR3 bases: TGTGCCAGCAGCAAGGACAGGGCTTACTATGGCTACACCTTC.

The rearrangement uses TRBV29-1 and TRBJ1-2; TRBD1 aligns across 8 bases. From germline, CDR1 is SQVTM and CDR2 ANQGSEA. Trimming took 0 bases from V and 8 from J; bases not matched to a gene: 5. This CDR3 region has 13 residues. CDR3 protein: CSVEDSQGGGYTF. CDR3 coding DNA: TGCAGCGTTGAAGATTCACAGGGGGGGGGCTACACCTTC. Together with reference TRBV29-1 and TRBJ1-2, the CDR3 gives the full variable domain: SAVISQKPSRDICQRGTSLTIQCQVDSQVTMMFWYRQQPGQSLTLIATANQGSEATYESGFVIDKFPISRPNLTFSTLTVSNMSPEDSSIYLCSVEDSQGGGYTFGSGTRLTVV.

This clone was observed a handful of times. The gene calls are TRBV28 and TRBJ1-2, with D uncertain. V was trimmed by 3 bases and J by 3 bases, leaving 11 bases between them. The germline gives CDR1 MDHEN, CDR2 SYDVKM. The length of the CDR3 is 14 residues. The CDR3, as DNA: TGTGCCAGCAGTTTTATCCCCCAGGACTATGGCTACACCTTC. Translated, it gives CASSFIPQDYGYTF.

The rearrangement uses TRBV9 and TRBJ2-1, with D perhaps TRBD1 (7 bases). Germline CDR1 SGDLS, CDR2 YYNGEE. The CDR3 consists of 15 residues. Between the trimmed V and J ends, which lost 3 bases and 4 bases, there was a span of 14 bases. The CDR3 sequence: CASSEEGQTYNEQFF. The CDR3 nucleotides are TGTGCCAGCAGCGAGGAGGGACAGACTTACAATGAGCAGTTCTTC.

This chain joins TRBV29-1 and TRBJ1-2; 8 positions match TRBD1. The CDR3 consists of 15 residues. CDR1 is SQVTM, CDR2 ANQGSEA, per germline. Trimming at V came to 5 bases and at J to 6 bases, leaving 14 bases not matched to a gene. Here the CDR3 reads CSVMTWPGGADGYTF. The DNA of the CDR3 is TGCAGCGTTATGACTTGGCCAGGGGGCGCGGATGGCTACACCTTC.

The chain combines TRBV11-1 with TRBJ2-7; 9 positions agree with TRBD2. CDR3 size: 15 residues. V shed 1 base, J shed 2 bases, and the junction held 3 bases outside the gene matches. Germline assignment: CDR1 SGHAT and CDR2 FQDESV (reference sequence). CDR3 protein: CASSLEVAGAYEQYF. The DNA for the CDR3 is TGTGCCAGCAGCTTAGAAGTAGCGGGGGCCTACGAGCAGTACTTC.

This chain joins TRBV7-2 and TRBJ2-5; no definite D call. The J call could be wrong; TRBJ2-7 is a better fit for the DNA end. Germline V gene lookup returns CDR1 SGHTA and CDR2 FQGNSA. CDR3 length equals 11 residues. The chain's CDR3 is CASSSIYEQYF. The CDR3 DNA is TGTGCCAGCAGCTCTATCTACGAGCAGTACTTC.

CDR3 bases: TGTGCCAGCAGCTTAGAAAGGGGCAGTGTTTTTGAAAAACTGTTTTTT. Its translation is CASSLERGSVFEKLFF. The chain employs TRBV7-8 and TRBJ1-4; D is perhaps TRBD1 (5 bases). Looked up from germline, CDR1 is SGHVS and CDR2 is FQNEAQ. The V end lost 1 base, the J end lost 7 bases, and 16 bases lay between the germline ends. The CDR3 covers 16 residues. Supplemented by reference TRBV7-8 and TRBJ1-4, the full variable domain reads GAGVSQSPRYKVAKRGQDVALRCDPISGHVSLFWYQQALGQGPEFLTYFQNEAQLDKSGLPSDRFFAERPEGSVSTLKIQRTQQEDSAVYLCASSLERGSVFEKLFFGSGTQLSVL.

The V and J genes are TRBV5-1 and TRBJ1-4, with D possibly matching TRBD1 (6 bases). This CDR3 is built from 19 residues. CDR1 and CDR2 from the germline V gene are SGHRS and YFSETQ. The germline V and J ends were trimmed by 4 bases and 0 bases, with 22 bases remaining between them. The CDR3 nucleotides read TGCGCCAGCAGCCGGGGATGGACAGAACCCGACGCAACTAATGAAAAACTGTTTTTT. It codes for CASSRGWTEPDATNEKLFF.

This clone was counted once. The V and J genes are TRBV5-6 and TRBJ2-4; weak D call: TRBD2 (7 bases). V was clipped by 0 bases and J by 0 bases, with 19 bases between them. The CDR3 covers 19 residues. Germline assignment: CDR1 SGHDT and CDR2 YYEEEE. Written as DNA, the CDR3 is TGTGCCAGCAGCTTGGTTGTATTCGCCGGGGGGCTAGCCAAAAACATTCAGTACTTC. Amino acid sequence: CASSLVVFAGGLAKNIQYF.

The V and J genes are TRBV4-1 and TRBJ1-5; no clear D gene. The ends were cut back, 4 bases at V and 3 bases at J, with 10 bases in the middle. Germline V gene data show CDR1 as MGHRA and CDR2 as YSYEKL. This CDR3 has 14 residues. CDR3 sequence reads: CASSPERFNQPQHF. CDR3 in DNA: TGCGCCAGCAGCCCCGAACGGTTCAATCAGCCCCAGCATTTT.

This rearrangement joins TRBV7-9 to TRBJ2-1, with D unclear. CDR1 and CDR2 (germline): SEHNR, FQNEAQ (reference sequence). Trimming stripped 0 bases from V and 6 bases from J, with 9 bases between. CDR3 size: 14 residues. The CDR3 loop reads CASSLAFRANEQFF. DNA for the CDR3: TGTGCCAGCAGCTTAGCGTTCCGAGCCAATGAGCAGTTCTTC.

The V and J genes are TRBV30 and TRBJ2-6, with a possible D match to TRBD1 (5 bases). Trimming removed 0 bases at V and 2 bases at J, with 8 bases between. Germline V CDR1 and CDR2: GTSNPN, SVGIG (reference sequence). This CDR3 is built from 15 residues. CDR3 protein: CAWSVRRAGANVLTF. CDR3 nucleotides: TGTGCCTGGAGTGTACGCAGGGCTGGGGCCAACGTCCTGACTTTC. Based on the CDR3 plus reference TRBV30 and TRBJ2-6, the full variable domain is SQTIHQWPATLVQPVGSPLSLECTVEGTSNPNLYWYRQAAGRGLQLLFYSVGIGQISSEVPQNLSASRPQDRQFILSSKKLLLSDSGFYLCAWSVRRAGANVLTFGAGSRLTVL.

The V gene is TRBV4-1, the J gene TRBJ2-3, with 8 bases that match TRBD2. CDR3 length equals 16 residues. J gave up 2 bases and V 0 bases, and 4 bases lay outside the gene matches. Germline CDR1 is MGHRA and CDR2 is YSYEKL. CDR3: CASSQDDSGNTDTQYF. CDR3 in DNA: TGCGCCAGCAGCCAAGATGATAGCGGGAACACAGATACGCAGTATTTT.

This clone has just one count. This chain connects TRBV7-6 to TRBJ2-3, with a possible D match to TRBD1 (5 bases). Germline V gene sequence: CDR1 SGHVS, CDR2 FNYEAQ. This CDR3 comprises 14 residues. Trimming removed 1 base at V and 2 bases at J, with 7 bases between. The chain's CDR3 is CASSLGQITDTQYF. The DNA for the CDR3 is TGTGCCAGCAGCTTAGGACAGATCACAGATACGCAGTATTTT.

The chain links TRBV7-9 to TRBJ1-1; D remains unclear. Per the germline V gene, CDR1 is SEHNR and CDR2 is FQNEAQ (reference sequence). The CDR3 extends over 14 amino acids. V was clipped by 2 bases and J by 6 bases, with 13 bases between them. In DNA, the CDR3 is TGTGCCAGCAGCTTACTTGAGGGTGTCGCTGAAGCTTTCTTT. This gives the protein CASSLLEGVAEAFF.

The chain is built from TRBV15 and TRBJ1-2; 9 bases agree with TRBD1. Germline V lookup: CDR1 LNHNV, CDR2 YYDKDF (reference sequence). This CDR3 is 14 amino acids long. V lost 4 bases to trimming and J lost 3 bases; unmatched junction nucleotides: 3. CDR3 sequence: CATSNRGLDYGYTF. The DNA for the CDR3 is TGTGCCACCAGCAACAGGGGGCTTGACTATGGCTACACCTTC.

As concerns this clone: Mismatch with germline at one junction end may stem from a read error. V gene TRBV6-5 combines with J gene TRBJ1-3; 8 bases line up with TRBD1. This CDR3 comprises 15 residues. Germline loops: CDR1 MNHEY, CDR2 SVGAGI. CDR3 DNA sequence: TGTGCCAACAGTTCCTACCGGACAGGGAGAAACACCATATATTTT. Translation gives CANSSYRTGRNTIYF.

The genes are TRBV6-1 and TRBJ2-1; D perhaps matches TRBD1 (7 bases). This CDR3 contains 15 residues. The germline CDR1 and CDR2 sequences are MNHNS and SASEGT. The V and J ends lost 2 bases and 3 bases respectively, with 11 bases between them. The CDR3 region is CASSEQGGDYNEQFF. As DNA, the CDR3 is TGTGCCAGCAGTGAACAGGGGGGTGACTACAATGAGCAGTTCTTC.